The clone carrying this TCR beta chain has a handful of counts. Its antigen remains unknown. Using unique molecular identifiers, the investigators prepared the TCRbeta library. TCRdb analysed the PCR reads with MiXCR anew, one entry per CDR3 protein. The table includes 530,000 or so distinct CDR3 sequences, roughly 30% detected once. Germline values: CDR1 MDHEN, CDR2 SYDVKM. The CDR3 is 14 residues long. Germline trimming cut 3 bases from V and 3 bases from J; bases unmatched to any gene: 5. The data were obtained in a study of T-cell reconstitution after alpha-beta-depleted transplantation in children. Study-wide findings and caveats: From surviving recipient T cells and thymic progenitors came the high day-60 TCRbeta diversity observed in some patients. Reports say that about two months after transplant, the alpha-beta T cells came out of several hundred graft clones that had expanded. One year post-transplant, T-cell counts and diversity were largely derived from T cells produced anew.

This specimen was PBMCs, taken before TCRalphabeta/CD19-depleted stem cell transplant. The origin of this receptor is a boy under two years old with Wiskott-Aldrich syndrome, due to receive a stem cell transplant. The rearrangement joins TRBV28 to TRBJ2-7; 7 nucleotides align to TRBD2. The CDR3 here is CASSFAASGYEQYF. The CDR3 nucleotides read TGTGCCAGCAGTTTCGCGGCTAGCGGCTACGAGCAGTACTTC.